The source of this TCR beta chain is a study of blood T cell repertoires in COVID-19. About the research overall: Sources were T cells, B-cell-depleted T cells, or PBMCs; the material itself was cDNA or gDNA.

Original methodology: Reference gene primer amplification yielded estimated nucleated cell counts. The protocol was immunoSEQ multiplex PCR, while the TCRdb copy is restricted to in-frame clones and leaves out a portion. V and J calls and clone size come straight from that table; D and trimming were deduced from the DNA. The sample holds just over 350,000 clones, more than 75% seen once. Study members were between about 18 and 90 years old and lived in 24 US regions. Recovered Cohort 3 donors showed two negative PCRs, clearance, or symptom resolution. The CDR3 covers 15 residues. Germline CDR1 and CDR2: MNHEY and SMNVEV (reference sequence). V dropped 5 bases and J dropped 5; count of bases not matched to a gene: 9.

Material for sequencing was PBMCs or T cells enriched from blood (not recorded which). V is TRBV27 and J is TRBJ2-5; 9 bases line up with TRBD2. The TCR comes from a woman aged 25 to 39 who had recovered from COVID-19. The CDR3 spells CASSLKAGGRETQYF. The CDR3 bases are TGTGCCAGCAGTCTAAAGGCGGGGGGGCGTGAGACCCAGTACTTC.